Presented here are 19 T cell receptor beta chains from one specimen sequenced in a study of vaccination and CD4 T cells after COVID-19. This sample's treatment: roughly 10-day PBMC culture with coronavirus spike peptide pools or control peptides (ViraFEST assay). Unexposed donor CD4+ T cells predated the COVID-19 pandemic, collected 2011-2018. Sequencing of the DNA from cultured CD4+ T cells was carried out with the Oncomine TCR Beta short-read assay. Researchers extracted genomic DNA from CD4+ T cells that had been cultured. TCRdb itself ran the PCR reads through MiXCR, one entry per CDR3 protein. Seen here are some 10,000 distinct CDR3 sequences, about 34% observed once, and the top ten hold 20%. Their specific antigens are unknown. Sequenced sample: CD4+ T cells from blood, cultured in vitro. These receptors were taken from a human donor in good health.

This clonotype was seen only a few times. The chain links TRBV20-1 to TRBJ2-1; 11 nucleotides line up with TRBD2. V shed 1 base, J shed 5 bases, and the junction held 4 bases outside the gene matches. Germline V gives CDR1 DFQATT, CDR2 SNEGSKA (reference sequence). The CDR3 runs 15 residues. The CDR3 here is CSARGLAGGNNEQFF. The CDR3 DNA is TGCAGTGCTAGAGGGCTAGCGGGAGGCAACAATGAGCAGTTCTTC.

V is TRBV2 and J is TRBJ2-3; 8 nucleotides match TRBD1. V gave up 8 bases and J gave up 1 base; unmatched junction bases: 8. The V gene's germline CDR1 is SNHLY and CDR2 FYNNEI. The CDR3 covers 15 residues. The CDR3 nucleotides are TGTGCCAGCCATCGACAGGGGACGGGCACAGATACGCAGTATTTT. Its protein product is CASHRQGTGTDTQYF.

The chain is built from TRBV7-9 and TRBJ2-3; 9 bases agree with TRBD2. The CDR3 spans 18 residues. The trim removed 6 bases at V and 0 bases at J, leaving 13 bases unmatched. CDR1 and CDR2 from the germline V gene are SEHNR and FQNEAQ (reference sequence). As DNA, the CDR3 is TGTGCCAGCAGTCTTAGAATGACTAGCGGTTGGAGCACAGATACGCAGTATTTT. Residues: CASSLRMTSGWSTDTQYF. Using reference TRBV7-9 and TRBJ2-3 for the parts outside the CDR3, the full variable domain is DTGVSQNPRHKITKRGQNVTFRCDPISEHNRLYWYRQTLGQGPEFLTYFQNEAQLEKSRLLSDRFSAERPKGSFSTLEIQRTEQGDSAMYLCASSLRMTSGWSTDTQYFGPGTRLTVL.

To note about this clonotype: One end of the junction fails to match germline, which may point to a read error. The rearrangement links TRBV7-7 to TRBJ2-5; 10 bases fit TRBD1. Germline CDR1 reads SSHAT; CDR2 reads FNYEAQ (reference sequence). This CDR3 is built from 15 residues. Here the CDR3 reads CASSLDRGRRETQYF. The CDR3 DNA is TGTGCTAGCAGCTTAGACAGGGGGCGTCGAGAGACCCAGTACTTC.

The chain has TRBV18 and TRBJ2-7, with D unresolved. V was clipped by 0 bases and J by 2 bases, with 8 bases between them. Looked up from germline, CDR1 is KGHSH and CDR2 is LQKENI. The CDR3 has 14 amino acids. The CDR3 reads CASSPPLEPYEQYF. The DNA for the CDR3 is TGTGCCAGCTCACCACCACTGGAACCCTACGAGCAGTACTTC.

The rearrangement uses TRBV20-1 and TRBJ2-2, with 7 positions matching TRBD1. CDR1 and CDR2 (germline): DFQATT, SNEGSKA (reference sequence). The V segment lost 5 bases and the J segment 4 bases; nucleotides outside the gene matches: 4. This CDR3 is 13 amino acids long. The CDR3 bases are TGCAGTGCTTCCGGGACAGTCACCGGGGAGCTGTTTTTT. The encoded protein is CSASGTVTGELFF.

This clonotype is judged medium-sized (0.01 to 0.1%). The chain employs TRBV7-2 and TRBJ1-1; 7 positions match TRBD1. V was pared by 4 bases and J by 6 bases, with 14 bases of the junction left unmatched. CDR3 length: 16 residues. Germline CDR1 and CDR2: SGHTA and FQGNSA. The CDR3 sequence is CASSSILPTGLSEAFF. CDR3 nucleotides: TGTGCCAGCAGCTCAATCTTACCGACAGGGCTGTCTGAAGCTTTCTTT.

This rearrangement joins TRBV27 to TRBJ2-6, with no clear D. Germline CDR1 MNHEY, CDR2 SMNVEV (reference sequence). This CDR3 spans 13 amino acids. V was cut by 6 bases and J by 0 bases, with 3 bases left in between. CDR3 loop: CASRGSGANVLTF. CDR3 DNA: TGTGCCAGCAGGGGCTCTGGGGCCAACGTCCTGACTTTC.

The chain joins TRBV12-3 or TRBV12-4 to TRBJ2-4; 8 nucleotides line up with TRBD1. V gave up 7 bases and J gave up 1 base; unmatched junction bases: 6. This CDR3 is 15 amino acids long. The CDR3 DNA reads TGTGCCAGCACCTCACAGGGGGAGGCCAAAAACATTCAGTACTTC. Protein product: CASTSQGEAKNIQYF.

This clonotype was picked up a small number of times. This sequence joins TRBV15 and TRBJ2-4; 10 nucleotides agree with TRBD1. Germline V lookup: CDR1 LNHNV, CDR2 YYDKDF (reference sequence). This CDR3 is 17 amino acids long. Trimming at V came to 0 bases and at J to 2 bases, leaving 4 bases not matched to a gene. The CDR3 is CATSREPGQGPKNIQYF. The CDR3 bases are TGTGCCACCAGCAGAGAACCGGGACAGGGGCCCAAAAACATTCAGTACTTC.

The chain links TRBV28 to TRBJ1-5; D remains ambiguous. The germline V gene encodes CDR1 MDHEN and CDR2 SYDVKM. The ends were cut back, 7 bases at V and 9 bases at J, with 16 bases in the middle. The CDR3 sequence is 13 residues long. CDR3 loop: CASIPRAPGPQHF. Written as DNA, the CDR3 is TGTGCCAGCATTCCCCGGGCCCCAGGGCCCCAGCATTTT.

In the case of this clonotype: Since the CDR3 does not end with the conserved phenylalanine or tryptophan, this likely comes from a read error. This chain links TRBV7-2 with TRBJ1-2; TRBD1 agrees at 7 bases. After removal of 5 bases from V and 4 bases from J, the junction contained 1 base not matched to a gene. The CDR3 consists of 12 residues. The germline V gene encodes CDR1 SGHTA and CDR2 FQGNSA. This chain's CDR3 is CASSRDSYGYTL. The DNA for the CDR3 is TGTGCCAGCAGCCGGGACAGCTATGGCTACACCCTC.

The sample holds a few counts of this clonotype. The chain has TRBV28 and TRBJ1-5; 10 nucleotides agree with TRBD1. The V and J ends lost 4 bases and 0 bases, in that order; junction bases with no gene match: 15. The CDR3 consists of 20 residues. CDR1 and CDR2 (germline): MDHEN, SYDVKM. The CDR3 loop is CASSSRPGQGGQYSNQPQHF. CDR3 nucleotide sequence: TGTGCCAGCAGTTCCCGGCCAGGACAGGGGGGCCAGTATAGCAATCAGCCCCAGCATTTT.

V gene TRBV28 combines with J gene TRBJ2-7; D is unresolved. Per the germline V gene, CDR1 is MDHEN and CDR2 is SYDVKM. Trimming took off 1 base at V and 2 bases at J, with 9 bases between the two ends. The CDR3 has 14 residues. The CDR3 DNA is TGTGCCAGCAGTTTATCAGCGAGACCCTACGAGCAGTACTTC. Encoded protein: CASSLSARPYEQYF.

A few counts support this clonotype. The chain couples TRBV24-1 to TRBJ1-1; tentative D call: TRBD1 (6 bases). V was pared by 9 bases and J by 1 base, with 11 bases between. Germline loops: CDR1 KGHDR, CDR2 SFDVKD. This CDR3 comprises 13 residues. The CDR3 bases are TGTGCCACCCGGGACACGCGGAACACTGAAGCTTTCTTT. Translating gives CATRDTRNTEAFF.

V and J are TRBV19 and TRBJ1-1; 7 bases map to TRBD1. Germline trimming cut 7 bases from V and 0 bases from J; bases unmatched to any gene: 5. The germline CDR1 and CDR2 sequences are LNHDA and SQIVND (reference sequence). CDR3 size: 14 residues. Here the CDR3 reads CASIATGMNTEAFF. The CDR3, as DNA: TGTGCCAGTATCGCGACAGGGATGAACACTGAAGCTTTCTTT.

The chain is built from TRBV6-1 and TRBJ1-6; TRBD1 is a possible D gene (5 bases). CDR1 MNHNS and CDR2 SASEGT come from the germline V gene. The V and J ends lost 6 bases and 7 bases respectively, with 13 bases between them. The CDR3 length is 14 residues. The CDR3 nucleotides are TGTGCCAGCAGCCCCGGGACGATAAATTCACCCCTCCACTTT. Translating gives CASSPGTINSPLHF.

The chain has TRBV19 and TRBJ2-2, with no clear D. Between the trimmed V and J ends, which lost 5 bases and 6 bases, there was a span of 10 bases. The CDR3 length is 13 residues. CDR1 and CDR2 (germline): LNHDA, SQIVND (reference sequence). This CDR3 reads CASSPGGPGELFF. CDR3 bases: TGTGCCAGTAGTCCCGGTGGGCCCGGGGAGCTGTTTTTT.

This clonotype was seen only a few times. The chain uses TRBV28 and TRBJ1-2, with no clear D. Trimming stripped 6 bases from V and 2 bases from J, with 7 bases between. Germline V lookup: CDR1 MDHEN, CDR2 SYDVKM. The CDR3 is 12 amino acids. CDR3 amino acids: CASRVGNYGYTF. The CDR3 bases are TGTGCCAGCAGGGTAGGAAACTATGGCTACACCTTC.